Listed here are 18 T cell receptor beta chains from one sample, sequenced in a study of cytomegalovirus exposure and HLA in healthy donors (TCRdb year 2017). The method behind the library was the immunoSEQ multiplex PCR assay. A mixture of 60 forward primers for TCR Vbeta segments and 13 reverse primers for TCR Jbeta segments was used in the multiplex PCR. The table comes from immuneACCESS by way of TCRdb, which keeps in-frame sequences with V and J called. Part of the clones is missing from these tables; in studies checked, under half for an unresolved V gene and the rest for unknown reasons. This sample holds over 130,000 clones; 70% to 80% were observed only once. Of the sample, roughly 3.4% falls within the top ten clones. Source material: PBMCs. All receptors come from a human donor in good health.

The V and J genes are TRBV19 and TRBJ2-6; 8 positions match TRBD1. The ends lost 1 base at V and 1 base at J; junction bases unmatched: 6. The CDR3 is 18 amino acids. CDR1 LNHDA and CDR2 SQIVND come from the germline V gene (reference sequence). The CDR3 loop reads CASSIGTGTPSGANVLTF. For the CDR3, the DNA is TGTGCCAGTAGTATAGGGACAGGGACCCCATCTGGGGCCAACGTCCTGACTTTC.

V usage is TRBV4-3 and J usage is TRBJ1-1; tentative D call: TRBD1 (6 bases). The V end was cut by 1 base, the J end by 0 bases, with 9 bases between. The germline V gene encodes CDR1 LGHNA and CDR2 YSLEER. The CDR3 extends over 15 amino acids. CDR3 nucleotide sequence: TGCGCCAGCAGCCAAGTACAGGGTATGAACACTGAAGCTTTCTTT. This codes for CASSQVQGMNTEAFF.

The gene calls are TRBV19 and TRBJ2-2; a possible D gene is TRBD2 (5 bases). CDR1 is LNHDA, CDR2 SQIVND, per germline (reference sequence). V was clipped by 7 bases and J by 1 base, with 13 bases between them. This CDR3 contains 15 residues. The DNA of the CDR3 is TGTGCCAGTACCCCCAGAGGGCAGAACACCGGGGAGCTGTTTTTT. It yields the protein CASTPRGQNTGELFF.

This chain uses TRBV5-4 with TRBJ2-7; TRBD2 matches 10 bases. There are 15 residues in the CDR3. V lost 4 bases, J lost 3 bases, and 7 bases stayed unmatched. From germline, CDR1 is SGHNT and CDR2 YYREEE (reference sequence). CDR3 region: CASSAGTSVIYEQYF. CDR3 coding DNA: TGTGCCAGCAGCGCCGGGACTAGCGTCATCTACGAGCAGTACTTC. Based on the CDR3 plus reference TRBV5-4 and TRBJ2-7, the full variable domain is ETGVTQSPTHLIKTRGQQVTLRCSSQSGHNTVSWYQQALGQGPQFIFQYYREEENGRGNFPPRFSGLQFPNYSSELNVNALELDDSALYLCASSAGTSVIYEQYFGPGTRLTVT.

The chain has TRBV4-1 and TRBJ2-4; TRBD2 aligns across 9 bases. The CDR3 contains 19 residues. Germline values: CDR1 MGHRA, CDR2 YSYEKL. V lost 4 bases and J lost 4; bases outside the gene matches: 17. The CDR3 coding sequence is TGCGCCAGCAGCCTGGACGCGAGCGGGACTAGCTTTTCTAAAAACATTCAGTACTTC. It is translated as CASSLDASGTSFSKNIQYF.

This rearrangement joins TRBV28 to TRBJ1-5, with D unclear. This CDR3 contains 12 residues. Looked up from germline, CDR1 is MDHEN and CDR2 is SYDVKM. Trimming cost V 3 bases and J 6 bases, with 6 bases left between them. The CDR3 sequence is CASSLGAQPQHF. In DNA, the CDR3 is TGTGCCAGCAGTTTGGGCGCTCAGCCCCAGCATTTT.

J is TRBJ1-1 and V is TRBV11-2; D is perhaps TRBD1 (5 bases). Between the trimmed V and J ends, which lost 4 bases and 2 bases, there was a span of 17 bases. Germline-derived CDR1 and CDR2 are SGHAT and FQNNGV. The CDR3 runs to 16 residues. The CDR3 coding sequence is TGTGCCAGCAGCTCGCAATACAGGTCACCCAACACTGAAGCTTTCTTT. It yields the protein CASSSQYRSPNTEAFF.

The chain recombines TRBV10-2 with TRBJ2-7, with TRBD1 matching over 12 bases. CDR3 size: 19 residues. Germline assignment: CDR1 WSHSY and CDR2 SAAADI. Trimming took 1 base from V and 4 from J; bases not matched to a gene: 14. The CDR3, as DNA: TGCGCCAGCAGTGAGTACGGGACAGGGGGCCCCGACCCCTTATACGAGCAGTACTTC. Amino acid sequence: CASSEYGTGGPDPLYEQYF.

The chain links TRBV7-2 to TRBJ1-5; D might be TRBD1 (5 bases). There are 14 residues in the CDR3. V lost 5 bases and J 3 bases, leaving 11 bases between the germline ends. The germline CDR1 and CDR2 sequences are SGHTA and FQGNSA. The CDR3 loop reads CASSAAGPNQPQHF. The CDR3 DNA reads TGTGCCAGCAGCGCCGCAGGGCCCAATCAGCCCCAGCATTTT.

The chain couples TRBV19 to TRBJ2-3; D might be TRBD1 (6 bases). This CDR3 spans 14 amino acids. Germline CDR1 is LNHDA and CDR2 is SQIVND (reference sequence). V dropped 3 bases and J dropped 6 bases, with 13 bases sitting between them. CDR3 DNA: TGTGCCAGTAGTATGTCCAGGGGCGCGGATACGCAGTATTTT. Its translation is CASSMSRGADTQYF. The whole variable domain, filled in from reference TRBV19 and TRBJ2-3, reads DGGITQSPKYLFRKEGQNVTLSCEQNLNHDAMYWYRQDPGQGLRLIYYSQIVNDFQKGDIAEGYSVSREKKESFPLTVTSAQKNPTAFYLCASSMSRGADTQYFGPGTRLTVL.

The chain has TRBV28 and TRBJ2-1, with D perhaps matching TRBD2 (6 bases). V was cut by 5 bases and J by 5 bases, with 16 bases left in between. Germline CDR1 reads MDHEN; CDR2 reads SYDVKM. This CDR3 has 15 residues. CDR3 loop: CASSSAGPSHNEQFF. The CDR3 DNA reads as TGTGCCAGCAGTAGCGCGGGACCCTCACACAATGAGCAGTTCTTC.

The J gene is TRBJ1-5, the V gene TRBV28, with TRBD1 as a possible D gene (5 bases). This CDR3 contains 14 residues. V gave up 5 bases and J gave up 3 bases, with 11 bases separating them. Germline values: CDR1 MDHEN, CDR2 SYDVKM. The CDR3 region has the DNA TGTGCCAGCAGTCACCGACAGAACAATCAGCCCCAGCATTTT. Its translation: CASSHRQNNQPQHF.

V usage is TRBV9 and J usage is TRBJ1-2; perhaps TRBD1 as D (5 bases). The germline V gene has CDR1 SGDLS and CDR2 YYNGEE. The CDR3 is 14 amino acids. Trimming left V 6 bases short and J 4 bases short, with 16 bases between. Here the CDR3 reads CASTLGGGSYGYTF. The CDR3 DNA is TGTGCCAGCACGCTTGGGGGAGGCAGCTATGGCTACACCTTC.

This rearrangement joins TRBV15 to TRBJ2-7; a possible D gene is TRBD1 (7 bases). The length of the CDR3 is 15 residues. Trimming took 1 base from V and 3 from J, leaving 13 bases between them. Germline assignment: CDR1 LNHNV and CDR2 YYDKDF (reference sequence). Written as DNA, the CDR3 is TGTGCCACCAGCAGAGGGCGGGACAGAATCTACGAGCAGTACTTC. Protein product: CATSRGRDRIYEQYF.

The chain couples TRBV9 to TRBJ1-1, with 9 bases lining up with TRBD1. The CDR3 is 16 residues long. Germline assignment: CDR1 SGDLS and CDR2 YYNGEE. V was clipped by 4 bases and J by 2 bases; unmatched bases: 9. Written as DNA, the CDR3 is TGTGCCAGCAGCCCGGGACAGGGTGTGGGAAACACTGAAGCTTTCTTT. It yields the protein CASSPGQGVGNTEAFF.

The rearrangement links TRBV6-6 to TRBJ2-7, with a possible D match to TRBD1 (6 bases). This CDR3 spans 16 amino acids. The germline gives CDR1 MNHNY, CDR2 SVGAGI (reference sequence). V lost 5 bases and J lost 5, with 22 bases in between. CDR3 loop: CASSPVTGSRYDEQYF. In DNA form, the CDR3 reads TGTGCCAGCAGTCCCGTAACAGGGAGTCGGTACGACGAGCAGTACTTC.

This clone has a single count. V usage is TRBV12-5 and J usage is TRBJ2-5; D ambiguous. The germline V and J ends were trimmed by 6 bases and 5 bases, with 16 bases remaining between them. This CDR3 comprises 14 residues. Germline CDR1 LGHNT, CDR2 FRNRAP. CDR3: CASGSYKVRETQYF. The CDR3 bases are TGTGCTAGTGGGTCTTATAAGGTGCGGGAGACCCAGTACTTC.

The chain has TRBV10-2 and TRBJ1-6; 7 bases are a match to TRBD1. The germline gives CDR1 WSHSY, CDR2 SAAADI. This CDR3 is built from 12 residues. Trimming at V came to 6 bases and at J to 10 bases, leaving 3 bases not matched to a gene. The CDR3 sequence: CASRGGSSPLHF. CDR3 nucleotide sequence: TGCGCCAGCAGAGGGGGCAGCTCACCCCTCCACTTT.